Below, 18 T cell receptor beta chains from the same sample are listed, as sequenced in a study of PD-1 blockade in mismatch repair-deficient tumors. Some clones are missing from TCRdb's copy, which holds only in-frame ones; the method was immunoSEQ multiplex PCR. Among approximately 16,000 clones listed, more than 70% were seen once. The specimen was PBMCs, collected before pembrolizumab treatment. All receptors come from an adult with mismatch repair-deficient cancer.

The V call is TRBV6-1, the J call TRBJ2-7; 10 bases align to TRBD1. J gave up 6 bases and V 6 bases, and 5 bases lay outside the gene matches. CDR1 and CDR2 from the germline V gene are MNHNS and SASEGT. The CDR3 has 13 residues. The CDR3 nucleotides read TGTGCCAGCAGCGGACAGGGGGGCGGCGAGCAGTACTTC. This codes for CASSGQGGGEQYF.

The chain has TRBV6-4 and TRBJ2-7, with D possibly TRBD1 on 6 matching bases. Per the germline V gene, CDR1 is MRHNA and CDR2 is SNTAGT. Trimming pared 2 bases from V and 2 bases from J, leaving 7 bases between. CDR3 length: 13 amino acids. CDR3 sequence: CASSDRDTYEQYF. In DNA form, the CDR3 reads TGTGCCAGCAGTGACCGGGACACCTACGAGCAGTACTTC.

A word on this clone: An end of the junction differs from the germline gene, which may be a read error. This rearrangement joins TRBV4-1 to TRBJ1-1, with a possible D match to TRBD1 (6 bases). CDR3 size: 15 residues. Germline V lookup: CDR1 MGHRA, CDR2 YSYEKL. The CDR3 DNA reads TGCGCCAGCAGCCAAGGTAGGACTTGGGACACAGAAGCTTTCTTT. Translating gives CASSQGRTWDTEAFF.

V is TRBV28 and J is TRBJ1-2; D ambiguous. The CDR3 is 16 residues long. V gave up 5 bases and J gave up 2 bases, with 18 bases separating them. Germline V gene data show CDR1 as MDHEN and CDR2 as SYDVKM. Here the CDR3 reads CASSAGGSRPNYGYTF. CDR3 DNA sequence: TGTGCCAGCAGTGCCGGAGGGAGCAGGCCCAACTATGGCTACACCTTC.

The J gene is TRBJ2-3, the V gene TRBV21-1. TRBV21-1 is noted as a pseudogene. This CDR3 comprises 18 residues. The CDR3 coding sequence is TGTGCCAGCAGCAAAGGGGGGAAAGTGGGGAAATTCACAGATACGCAGTATTTT. It codes for CASSKGGKVGKFTDTQYF.

J is TRBJ2-3 and V is TRBV10-2, with TRBD2 matching 12 bases. Germline V gene lookup returns CDR1 WSHSY and CDR2 SAAADI. V dropped 6 bases and J dropped 3; count of bases not matched to a gene: 1. The CDR3 totals 14 residues. CDR3 bases: TGCGCCAGCAGCACTAGCGGGAGGACAGATACGCAGTATTTT. Protein product: CASSTSGRTDTQYF.

This clone was recorded a few times. This sequence joins TRBV10-3 and TRBJ2-7; tentatively, D is TRBD1 (6 bases). Trimming removed 11 bases from V and 2 bases from J, with 16 bases in between. This CDR3 is 13 amino acids long. Germline CDR1 is ENHRY and CDR2 is SYGVKD. DNA of the CDR3: TGTGCCTCACAGGGACCGACTCCCTACGAGCAGTACTTC. This translates into CASQGPTPYEQYF.

The rearrangement joins TRBV19 to TRBJ2-4; 7 bases fit TRBD1. Germline-derived CDR1 and CDR2 are LNHDA and SQIVND (reference sequence). This CDR3 is built from 14 residues. Trimming cost V 5 bases and J 6 bases; bases outside gene matches: 7. CDR3: CASSPTGRINIQYF. CDR3 nucleotides: TGTGCCAGTAGTCCGACAGGGCGGATAAACATTCAGTACTTC. The whole variable domain, filled in from reference TRBV19 and TRBJ2-4, reads DGGITQSPKYLFRKEGQNVTLSCEQNLNHDAMYWYRQDPGQGLRLIYYSQIVNDFQKGDIAEGYSVSREKKESFPLTVTSAQKNPTAFYLCASSPTGRINIQYFGAGTRLSVL.

V is TRBV7-2 and J is TRBJ2-7, with a possible D match to TRBD1 (5 bases). The CDR3 consists of 14 residues. Trimming cost V 5 bases and J 2 bases, with 13 bases left between them. CDR1 is SGHTA, CDR2 FQGNSA, per germline. CDR3 region: CASSKLDRTYEQYF. Here the CDR3 DNA reads TGTGCCAGCAGCAAACTTGACAGAACCTACGAGCAGTACTTC.

The genes are TRBV19 and TRBJ1-5, with D perhaps TRBD1 (5 bases). Germline V gives CDR1 LNHDA, CDR2 SQIVND (reference sequence). The CDR3 has 14 residues. The germline V and J ends were trimmed by 7 bases and 4 bases, with 14 bases remaining between them. CDR3: CASNPGRMNQPQHF. CDR3 nucleotide sequence: TGTGCCAGTAACCCGGGACGGATGAATCAGCCCCAGCATTTT.

This clone showed up just once. The genes are TRBV7-9 and TRBJ2-1; 9 bases are a match to TRBD2. Germline trimming cut 3 bases from V and 2 bases from J; bases unmatched to any gene: 11. This CDR3 spans 18 amino acids. In germline, CDR1 is SEHNR, CDR2 FQNEAQ (reference sequence). Here the CDR3 DNA reads TGTGCCAGCAGCTTGTTCCCAGTGGCGGGAGGGCCCTACAATGAGCAGTTCTTC. It is translated as CASSLFPVAGGPYNEQFF.

The V and J genes are TRBV4-3 and TRBJ1-2; 8 nucleotides match TRBD1. The CDR3 is made up of 15 amino acids. V lost 4 bases and J lost 7; bases outside the gene matches: 11. Germline V gene data show CDR1 as LGHNA and CDR2 as YSLEER. As DNA, the CDR3 is TGCGCCAGCAGCCCCATTTACGGGACAGGTGCTGGCTACACCTTC. Residues: CASSPIYGTGAGYTF.

This chain uses TRBV6-5 with TRBJ1-4, with TRBD1 as a possible D gene (6 bases). Germline V gene data show CDR1 as MNHEY and CDR2 as SVGAGI. The CDR3 has 14 residues. CDR3 DNA: TGTGCTAACAGGGATGGATGGTACGATGAAAAACTGTTTTTT. Translated: CANRDGWYDEKLFF.

This chain uses TRBV4-3 with TRBJ1-5, with 8 bases matching TRBD1. The CDR3 has 14 amino acids. CDR1 LGHNA and CDR2 YSLEER come from the germline V gene. J gave up 4 bases and V 4 bases, and 3 bases lay outside the gene matches. CDR3 bases: TGCGCCAGCAGCCTTACAGGGGGAAATCAGCCCCAGCATTTT. Translated, it gives CASSLTGGNQPQHF.

The V and J genes are TRBV20-1 and TRBJ2-5; D call uncertain. The CDR3 runs 11 residues. Germline CDR1 DFQATT, CDR2 SNEGSKA (reference sequence). The V end was cut by 3 bases, the J end by 2 bases, with 4 bases between. CDR3 coding DNA: TGCAGTGCTAGTTCGCAAGAGACCCAGTACTTC. Translated, it gives CSASSQETQYF.

This clone was counted between two and nine times. The chain joins TRBV18 to TRBJ2-7; D ambiguous. The CDR3 totals 12 residues. Trimming shortened V by 2 bases and J by 4 bases, and 6 bases separated the two germline ends. Germline CDR1 KGHSH, CDR2 LQKENI. The DNA of the CDR3 is TGTGCCAGCTCACCATCCGATTACGAGCAGTACTTC. As protein: CASSPSDYEQYF.

In this sample, this clone turned up once. The rearrangement uses TRBV4-1 and TRBJ2-2; tentatively, D is TRBD2 (6 bases). This CDR3 has 15 amino acids. The ends were cut back, 1 base at V and 4 bases at J, with 10 bases in the middle. From germline, CDR1 is MGHRA and CDR2 YSYEKL. This CDR3 is CASSQVGGSTGELFF. CDR3 sequence (DNA): TGCGCCAGCAGCCAAGTCGGAGGGAGCACCGGGGAGCTGTTTTTT.

The rearrangement links TRBV6-5 to TRBJ2-7; TRBD2 matches at 12 bases. The V gene's germline CDR1 is MNHEY and CDR2 SVGAGI. The CDR3 loop spans 15 amino acids. Trimming removed 2 bases from V and 1 base from J; junction bases left unmatched: 0. The CDR3 protein is CASSYGLAGSYEQYF. The CDR3 coding sequence is TGTGCCAGCAGTTACGGACTAGCGGGATCCTACGAGCAGTACTTC.